This is a list of T cell receptor beta chains from one sample in a study of cytomegalovirus exposure and HLA in healthy donors. The table came from immunoSEQ multiplex PCR; TCRdb's copy has only in-frame clones and leaves some out. The sample yields roughly 150,000 clones, around 86% seen once. Sequenced: PBMCs. The receptor source for this set is a girl aged 2 to 10 in good health and CMV-seropositive. Both conserved end residues are part of each CDR3. Fields, in order: J gene, D gene, V gene, clone size, CDR3 protein, CDR3 DNA. The D gene is left open where the match is weak. A clone size is listed for some rows: how often the clone was seen (once, few, many), or a class if it is expanded.

TRBJ2-5 | . | TRBV21-1 | . | CASSKASSTFVSQETQYF | TGTGCCAGCAGCAAAGCGTCTAGCACATTTGTGTCCCAAGAGACCCAGTACTTC
TRBJ2-5 | TRBD2 | TRBV11-2 | . | CASRAPGLAGETQYF | TGTGCCAGCAGGGCCCCGGGACTAGCTGGAGAGACCCAGTACTTC
TRBJ1-4 | . | TRBV4-1 | . | CASSQVGREREKLFF | TGCGCCAGCAGCCAAGTTGGAAGGGAGCGGGAAAAACTGTTTTTT
TRBJ1-5 | . | TRBV19 | . | CASSPGGNQPQHF | TGTGCCAGTAGTCCGGGAGGCAATCAGCCCCAGCATTTT
TRBJ2-5 | TRBD1 | TRBV19 | . | CASSITGGRVETQYF | TGTGCCAGTAGTATAACAGGGGGGCGAGTGGAGACCCAGTACTTC
TRBJ1-2 | . | TRBV30 | . | CAWTMNYGYTF | TGTGCCTGGACCATGAACTATGGCTACACCTTC
TRBJ1-4 | . | TRBV30 | . | CAWSGREKLFF | TGTGCCTGGAGCGGGAGGGAAAAACTGTTTTTT
TRBJ1-3 | . | TRBV7-9 | . | CASSSRGTPSGNTIYF | TGTGCCAGCAGTTCTAGGGGGACACCTTCTGGAAACACCATATATTTT
TRBJ2-5 | . | TRBV5-1 | . | CASSSDRKETQYF | TGCGCCAGCAGCTCCGACAGGAAAGAGACCCAGTACTTC
TRBJ2-1 | . | TRBV18 | few | CASSPGNSNEQFF | TGTGCCAGCTCACCCGGGAACTCCAATGAGCAGTTCTTC
TRBJ2-1 | TRBD2 | TRBV7-8 | . | CASSYGLAGGGGPSYNEQFF | TGTGCCAGCAGCTACGGACTAGCGGGAGGAGGGGGACCCTCCTACAATGAGCAGTTCTTC
TRBJ2-2 | . | TRBV6-5 | . | CASSYGAPGELFF | TGTGCCAGCAGTTACGGGGCGCCCGGGGAGCTGTTTTTT
TRBJ2-2 | . | TRBV10-1 | . | CASRALRNTGELFF | TGCGCCAGCCGTGCCCTAAGGAACACCGGGGAGCTGTTTTTT
TRBJ2-5 | TRBD1 | TRBV5-1 | once | CASSFAGGSRETQYF | TGCGCCAGCAGCTTCGCAGGGGGTAGTAGAGAGACCCAGTACTTC
TRBJ1-5 | . | TRBV10-2 | . | CASSEGRGALNQPQHF | TGCGCCAGCAGTGAGGGACGGGGAGCCCTCAATCAGCCCCAGCATTTT
TRBJ2-7 | TRBD1 | TRBV7-9 | . | CASSLPWDRGTSVQYF | TGTGCCAGCAGCTTACCTTGGGACAGGGGAACTAGCGTGCAGTACTTC
TRBJ1-2 | TRBD1 | TRBV5-1 | . | CASSTDRGPVSSTF | TGCGCCAGCAGTACTGACAGGGGTCCTGTTTCGAGTACCTTC
TRBJ2-3 | . | TRBV30 | few | CAWREWGTDTQYF | TGTGCCTGGCGGGAGTGGGGCACAGATACGCAGTATTTT
TRBJ2-7 | . | TRBV4-2 | . | CASSQGSQGSYEQYF | TGTGCCAGCAGCCAAGGGTCCCAGGGCTCCTACGAGCAGTACTTC
TRBJ1-5 | . | TRBV28 | . | CASSRSGGAQPQHF | TGTGCCAGCAGTCGATCGGGGGGCGCACAGCCCCAGCATTTT
TRBJ2-2 | TRBD1 | TRBV9 | . | CASSARGQGVTGELFF | TGTGCCAGCAGCGCCCGGGGACAGGGGGTAACGGGGGAGCTGTTTTTT
TRBJ2-5 | TRBD2 | TRBV30 | . | CAWMGLAGGAQYF | TGTGCCTGGATGGGACTAGCGGGAGGGGCCCAGTACTTC
TRBJ2-2 | . | TRBV19 | . | CASSIQFTGELFF | TGTGCCAGTAGTATTCAGTTCACCGGGGAGCTGTTTTTT
TRBJ2-3 | TRBD1 | TRBV7-9 | . | CASSKGQGSEDTQYF | TGTGCCAGCAGCAAAGGACAGGGGTCGGAAGATACGCAGTATTTT
TRBJ2-2 | . | TRBV30 | once | CAWSVGGGGNTGELFF | TGTGCCTGGAGTGTTGGAGGGGGCGGTAACACCGGGGAGCTGTTTTTT
TRBJ2-2 | TRBD2 | TRBV10-1 | . | CASSGVSGRARAGELFF | TGCGCCAGCAGTGGTGTTAGCGGGAGGGCCCGTGCCGGGGAGCTGTTTTTT
TRBJ1-1 | . | TRBV28 | . | CASGNEAFF | TGTGCCTCTGGCAATGAAGCTTTCTTT
TRBJ2-5 | . | TRBV13 | . | CASSFGSGGAKTQYF | .
TRBJ2-5 | TRBD1 | TRBV6-1 | . | CASSAWGQGEETQYF | TGTGCCAGCAGCGCTTGGGGACAGGGAGAAGAGACCCAGTACTTC
TRBJ2-1 | TRBD1 | TRBV5-1 | . | CASSRTPGTGSLNEQFF | TGCGCCAGCAGCCGAACCCCCGGGACAGGGAGTTTAAATGAGCAGTTCTTC
TRBJ1-1 | TRBD1 | TRBV7-9 | . | CASSLGRGLTAEAFF | TGTGCCAGCAGCTTAGGGAGGGGGCTGACCGCTGAAGCTTTCTTT
TRBJ1-1 | TRBD1 | TRBV30 | . | CAWRSTTGDGTEAFF | TGTGCCTGGAGGTCGACGACAGGGGACGGCACTGAAGCTTTCTTT
TRBJ2-2 | . | TRBV7-3 | once | CASSLRGEMTGELFF | TGTGCCAGCAGCTTAAGGGGAGAGATGACCGGGGAGCTGTTTTTT
TRBJ2-7 | TRBD1 | TRBV4-2 | . | CASSQDPGTGSYEQYF | TGTGCCAGCAGCCAAGATCCCGGGACAGGGTCCTACGAGCAGTACTTC
TRBJ1-1 | TRBD1 | TRBV18 | . | CASSPLDRGATEAFF | TGTGCCAGCTCACCCCTCGACAGGGGAGCCACTGAAGCTTTCTTT
TRBJ2-1 | TRBD1 | TRBV5-1 | . | CASSFAGQDYNEQFF | TGCGCCAGCAGCTTTGCGGGACAGGACTACAATGAGCAGTTCTTC
TRBJ2-7 | TRBD1 | TRBV28 | once | CASRRTGYGQYF | TGTGCCAGCAGGAGGACAGGCTATGGGCAGTACTTC
TRBJ2-2 | . | TRBV9 | . | CASSRPLAGELFF | TGTGCCAGCAGCCGACCCTTAGCGGGGGAGCTGTTTTTT
TRBJ2-3 | TRBD2 | TRBV2 | . | CASSRQHPGLAGAADTQYF | TGTGCCAGCAGTAGACAACATCCGGGACTAGCGGGAGCTGCAGATACGCAGTATTTT
TRBJ2-3 | TRBD2 | TRBV27 | . | CASSLAGGKSTDTQYF | TGTGCCAGCAGCTTGGCGGGAGGTAAGAGCACAGATACGCAGTATTTT
TRBJ2-1 | . | TRBV5-1 | once | CASSLGHLRGGGHNEQFF | TGCGCCAGCAGCTTGGGGCACCTCAGGGGAGGGGGGCACAATGAGCAGTTCTTC
TRBJ2-5 | . | TRBV30 | . | CAWSASFQETQYF | TGTGCCTGGAGTGCGTCGTTCCAAGAGACCCAGTACTTC
TRBJ1-1 | . | TRBV28 | . | CASSLRDVGRRDTEAFF | TGTGCCAGCAGTCTACGGGACGTCGGACGGAGGGACACTGAAGCTTTCTTT
TRBJ1-4 | . | TRBV7-8 | once | CASSLVSYKLFF | TGTGCCAGCAGCTTAGTTTCGTATAAACTGTTTTTT
TRBJ1-5 | . | TRBV16 | . | CASSQSTGDQPQHF | TGTGCCAGCAGCCAATCCACAGGAGATCAGCCCCAGCATTTT
TRBJ2-3 | . | TRBV5-4 | . | CASSSGTPRSITDTQYF | TGTGCCAGCAGCTCGGGGACTCCCAGATCAATCACAGATACGCAGTATTTT
TRBJ2-2 | . | TRBV7-9 | . | CASSRMKGGGSGELFF | TGTGCCAGCAGCCGCATGAAAGGGGGAGGGTCCGGGGAGCTGTTTTTT
TRBJ2-1 | TRBD2 | TRBV7-9 | . | CASSTLAGGPGEQFF | TGTGCCAGCAGCACGTTAGCGGGAGGGCCGGGTGAGCAGTTCTTC
TRBJ2-7 | TRBD1 | TRBV5-1 | few | CASRPFGQGATEQYF | TGCGCCAGCAGACCCTTTGGACAGGGGGCTACCGAGCAGTACTTC
TRBJ2-7 | . | TRBV14 | . | CASSPSPTLSGPLYEQYF | TGTGCCAGCAGCCCCTCCCCTACTCTTTCTGGTCCCCTCTACGAGCAGTACTTC
TRBJ2-3 | . | TRBV5-4 | . | CASSLLQRDTQYF | TGTGCCAGCAGCTTACTTCAGCGGGATACGCAGTATTTT
TRBJ1-1 | . | TRBV6-6 | . | CASSLVHWAFF | TGTGCCAGCAGTTTGGTCCACTGGGCTTTCTTT
TRBJ2-1 | . | TRBV7-8 | . | CASSLGSTLSSYNEQFF | TGTGCCAGCAGCTTAGGTTCGACTCTTAGCTCCTACAATGAGCAGTTCTTC
TRBJ2-3 | TRBD2 | TRBV10-2 | . | CATQTSGSGDTQYF | TGCGCCACTCAGACTAGCGGGAGTGGAGATACGCAGTATTTT
TRBJ1-4 | TRBD1 | TRBV5-1 | few | CASSSDREGEKLFF | TGCGCCAGCAGCTCGGACAGGGAAGGGGAAAAACTGTTTTTT
TRBJ1-1 | . | TRBV5-1 | . | CASSLGGNTEAFF | TGCGCCAGCAGCTTAGGCGGGAACACTGAAGCTTTCTTT
TRBJ2-5 | TRBD2 | TRBV30 | . | CAGGGAGQETQYF | TGTGCCGGGGGGGGAGCGGGACAAGAGACCCAGTACTTC
TRBJ1-1 | . | TRBV4-1 | . | CASSPRGGELGEAFF | TGCGCCAGCAGTCCCCGGGGGGGGGAGCTGGGTGAAGCTTTCTTT
TRBJ2-7 | TRBD2 | TRBV10-3 | once | CATAGASGYEQYF | TGTGCCACAGCGGGGGCTAGCGGGTACGAGCAGTACTTC
TRBJ2-3 | . | TRBV28 | . | CASSIGASGTDTQYF | TGTGCCAGCAGTATAGGGGCTAGCGGCACAGATACGCAGTATTTT